This is a list of T cell receptor beta chains from one sample in a study of persistence of HIV-infected CD4 T cells. Which antigens these TCRs recognize remains unknown. The protocol was immunoSEQ multiplex PCR, while the TCRdb copy is restricted to in-frame clones and leaves out a portion. The sample lists about 40,000 clones; about 84% were seen once. The input for sequencing was CD4+ T cells sorted from PBMCs after roughly 18-hour stimulation, taken from a patient who received antiretroviral therapy. All receptors come from an adult man with HIV who was CMV-seropositive. Each CDR3 is given with its conserved first and last residue. The D gene is left open where the match is weak. Clone size is not always given. Where it is, it says once, few, many or a class for expanded clones.

D	size	V	J	CDR3	DNA
.	.	TRBV7-2	TRBJ2-7	CASSRAAGSYEQYF	TGTGCCAGCAGCCGCGCCGCAGGATCCTACGAGCAGTACTTC
.	.	TRBV30	TRBJ2-7	CAWSDPQQYLREQYF	TGTGCCTGGAGTGATCCCCAACAGTACCTTCGGGAGCAGTACTTC
TRBD1	.	TRBV3-1/TRBV3-2	TRBJ2-3	CASSKADRGYSTDTQYF	TGTGCCAGCAGCAAAGCGGACAGGGGTTATAGCACAGATACGCAGTATTTT
TRBD2	.	TRBV10-3	TRBJ2-1	CAISETGLEVREQFF	TGTGCCATCAGTGAGACGGGACTAGAGGTGCGCGAGCAGTTCTTC
TRBD1	.	TRBV25-1	TRBJ1-2	CASSEHGQGRYGYTF	TGTGCCAGCAGTGAACACGGACAGGGGAGATATGGCTACACCTTC
.	few	TRBV5-1	TRBJ2-7	CASSLAHPLQGYEQYF	TGCGCCAGCAGCTTGGCGCACCCACTCCAGGGCTACGAGCAGTACTTC
TRBD2	medium-sized	TRBV4-2	TRBJ2-3	CASSQEGTSGVIAQYF	TGTGCCAGCAGCCAAGAGGGGACTAGCGGGGTGATTGCGCAGTATTTT
.	once	TRBV13	TRBJ1-3	CASSWYLNSGNTIYF	TGTGCCAGCAGCTGGTACCTAAACTCTGGAAACACCATATATTTT
.	few	TRBV9	TRBJ1-1	CASSVAYGTEAFF	TGTGCCAGCAGCGTAGCTTACGGGACTGAAGCTTTCTTT
TRBD1	.	TRBV18	TRBJ1-3	CASSPQRQGVNSGNTIYF	TGTGCCAGCTCACCACAAAGACAGGGGGTCAACTCTGGAAACACCATATATTTT
.	.	TRBV7-9	TRBJ2-7	CASSLMVNEQYF	TGTGCCAGCAGCTTAATGGTCAACGAGCAGTACTTC
TRBD1	.	TRBV18	TRBJ2-7	CASSPNPTGQYEQYF	TGTGCCAGCTCACCAAACCCTACGGGACAGTACGAGCAGTACTTC
TRBD1	.	TRBV28	TRBJ2-3	CATHEGQGSDTQYF	TGTGCCACCCATGAGGGACAGGGCTCAGATACGCAGTATTTT
.	.	TRBV19	TRBJ1-1	CASSIKGITEAFF	TGTGCCAGTAGTATAAAAGGGATCACTGAAGCTTTCTTT
.	.	TRBV6-5	TRBJ2-3	CASSPGVGTQYF	TGTGCCAGCAGTCCCGGGGTCGGTACGCAGTATTTT
.	.	TRBV30	TRBJ1-2	CAWRKGGLYF	TGTGCCTGGAGAAAAGGTGGGCTCTACTTC
.	.	TRBV7-2	TRBJ2-5	CASSLGGPRETQYF	TGTGCCAGCAGCTTAGGAGGGCCTCGAGAGACCCAGTACTTC
.	few	TRBV30	TRBJ1-4	CACSGRGYNEKLFF	TGTGCCTGCAGCGGCAGGGGATATAATGAAAAACTGTTTTTT
TRBD1	.	TRBV29-1	TRBJ1-2	CSVSTGDYGYTF	TGCAGCGTATCGACAGGGGACTATGGCTACACCTTC
TRBD2	.	TRBV11-3	TRBJ2-1	CASSFPSGGVGEQFF	TGTGCCAGCAGCTTTCCCTCGGGGGGGGTCGGTGAGCAGTTCTTC
.	.	TRBV25-1	TRBJ1-5	CASSETGSGNQPQHF	TGTGCCAGCAGTGAAACAGGGTCGGGCAATCAGCCCCAGCATTTT
.	once	TRBV7-9	TRBJ1-3	CASSLEAVSGNTIYF	TGTGCCAGCAGCTTAGAAGCTGTCTCTGGAAACACCATATATTTT
TRBD1	few	TRBV30	TRBJ2-2	CAWKLQGLYTGELFF	TGTGCCTGGAAGCTACAGGGGCTTTACACCGGGGAGCTGTTTTTT
.	.	TRBV19	TRBJ2-3	CASSIDKDTQYF	TGTGCCAGTAGTATAGATAAAGATACGCAGTATTTT
.	.	TRBV3-1/TRBV3-2	TRBJ1-3	CASSQDLAGGNTIYF	TGTGCCAGCAGCCAAGACTTAGCGGGAGGAAACACCATATATTTT
TRBD2	.	TRBV4-1	TRBJ2-7	CASSQEIGLAFSYEQYF	TGCGCCAGCAGCCAAGAAATTGGACTAGCGTTCTCCTACGAGCAGTACTTC
TRBD2	.	TRBV7-9	TRBJ2-5	CASSLEGREAETQYF	TGTGCCAGCAGCTTAGAAGGGCGGGAGGCAGAGACCCAGTACTTC
.	.	TRBV18	TRBJ1-1	CASSPKTAMNTEAFF	TGTGCCAGCTCACCTAAGACGGCGATGAACACTGAAGCTTTCTTT
.	.	TRBV6-5	TRBJ2-1	CASIRTASSYNEQFF	TGTGCCAGCATAAGGACAGCCAGCTCCTACAATGAGCAGTTCTTC
.	.	TRBV5-1	TRBJ2-1	CASSLALSGGPYNEQFF	TGCGCCAGCAGCTTGGCCCTGTCCGGGGGGCCCTACAATGAGCAGTTCTTC
.	.	TRBV29-1	TRBJ1-1	CSVREGTEAFF	TGCAGCGTTCGGGAGGGCACTGAAGCTTTCTTT
.	.	TRBV6-5	TRBJ1-2	CASSYSLLQINYGYTF	TGTGCCAGCAGTTACTCGTTACTGCAGATTAACTATGGCTACACCTTC
TRBD1	.	TRBV27	TRBJ1-1	CASSSRQGLGTEAFF	TGTGCCAGCAGTTCGCGACAGGGATTAGGCACTGAAGCTTTCTTT
TRBD2	.	TRBV25-1	TRBJ2-3	CASSGSGGAGSTQYF	TGTGCCAGCAGTGGTAGCGGGGGGGCCGGAAGTACGCAGTATTTT
.	.	TRBV4-1	TRBJ1-4	CASSQDSRGGTNEKLFF	TGCGCCAGCAGCCAAGATTCGCGGGGAGGGACTAATGAAAAACTGTTTTTT
TRBD2	.	TRBV5-1	TRBJ2-1	CASSLSGEGYNEQFF	TGCGCCAGCAGCCTGTCCGGGGAGGGCTACAATGAGCAGTTCTTC
.	.	TRBV7-6	TRBJ2-1	CASSLEGLGHNEQFF	TGTGCCAGCAGCTTAGAGGGGCTAGGGCACAATGAGCAGTTCTTC
.	.	TRBV11-2	TRBJ2-3	CASSSRPGTDTQYF	TGTGCCAGCAGCTCCCGGCCCGGAACAGATACGCAGTATTTT
.	.	TRBV9	TRBJ1-4	CASSGGYLPTNEKLFF	TGTGCCAGCAGCGGGGGCTACCTCCCAACTAATGAAAAACTGTTTTTT
.	few	TRBV6-2/TRBV6-3	TRBJ1-6	CASSSQGMGTSPLHF	TGTGCCAGCAGTTCACAGGGAATGGGAACTTCACCCCTCCACTTT
TRBD1	.	TRBV25-1	TRBJ1-4	CASSEYEGPGGDEKLFF	TGTGCCAGCAGTGAATATGAAGGGCCAGGGGGAGACGAAAAACTGTTTTTT